A selection of T cell receptor beta chains follows, all from one sample in a study of human T cells and chemical hapten exposure. TCRdb redid the calling of the RACE reads with MiXCR, one entry per CDR3 protein. The table includes roughly 360,000 distinct CDR3 sequences, about 4.4% detected once. This specimen consisted of whole blood, obtained in connection with sensitization to the hapten diphenylcyclopropenone (DPC). These receptor sequences come from a woman between 50 and 59 years old with alopecia areata. Some clones in this sample may be carry-over from other donors' samples. The CDR3 runs from the conserved cysteine through the conserved F or W. D genes are given only for firm matches. The size field is filled for only some rows; it gives once, few, many or a size class.

V,D,J,size,CDR3,DNA
TRBV12-3/TRBV12-4,TRBD1,TRBJ2-3,few,CASSLWQGADTQYF,TGTGCCAGCAGTTTGTGGCAGGGGGCAGATACGCAGTATTTT
TRBV12-3/TRBV12-4,NA,TRBJ1-2,NA,CASRGGYGYTF,TGTGCCAGCCGAGGGGGCTATGGCTACACCTTC
TRBV3-1,NA,TRBJ2-1,many,CASSPSETASYGEQFF,TGTGCCAGCAGCCCCTCTGAGACCGCCTCCTACGGTGAGCAGTTCTTC
TRBV30,TRBD2,TRBJ2-3,few,CAWSRTSWDTQYF,TGTGCCTGGAGCCGGACTAGCTGGGATACGCAGTATTTT
TRBV6-5,NA,TRBJ1-1,NA,CASSLQAGGYTEAFF,TGTGCCAGCAGTCTCCAAGCGGGGGGTTATACTGAAGCTTTCTTT
TRBV10-3,TRBD2,TRBJ2-1,NA,CAMRTSGGTEQFF,TGTGCCATGCGGACTAGCGGGGGGACGGAGCAGTTCTTC
TRBV27,NA,TRBJ2-5,few,CASSLGRKETQYF,TGTGCCAGCAGTTTAGGCAGAAAAGAGACCCAGTACTTC
TRBV28,NA,TRBJ2-7,NA,CASRSGGSGEQYF,TGTGCCAGCAGGTCTGGCGGGTCGGGGGAGCAGTACTTC
TRBV5-1,NA,TRBJ2-2,many,CASSLFENTGELFF,TGCGCCAGCAGCCTCTTCGAAAACACCGGGGAGCTGTTTTTT
TRBV6-2/TRBV6-3,NA,TRBJ1-1,many,CASSSLGGLRTEAFF,TGTGCCAGCAGTTCTCTGGGGGGCCTGAGAACTGAAGCTTTCTTT
TRBV5-4,NA,TRBJ2-1,few,CASSLKGPRHNEQFF,TGTGCCAGCAGCTTGAAGGGACCCCGTCACAATGAGCAGTTCTTC
TRBV29-1,NA,TRBJ2-7,NA,CSVADSAYEQYF,TGCAGCGTGGCGGACAGTGCCTACGAGCAGTACTTC
TRBV20-1,NA,TRBJ1-1,NA,CSVPRAMNTEAFF,TGCAGTGTCCCCCGAGCTATGAACACTGAAGCTTTCTTT
TRBV2,NA,TRBJ2-4,many,CASGGGQYQGKNIQYF,TGTGCCAGTGGAGGGGGGCAGTATCAGGGCAAAAACATTCAGTACTTC
TRBV11-1,TRBD1,TRBJ2-7,many,CASTPEGAASSYEQYF,TGTGCCAGCACCCCAGAGGGGGCGGCGAGCTCCTACGAGCAGTACTTC
TRBV10-3,NA,TRBJ1-5,many,CAISRDSNQPQHF,TGTGCCATCAGCCGGGATAGCAATCAGCCCCAGCATTTT
TRBV29-1,NA,TRBJ1-1,NA,CSVAGTESNTEAFF,TGCAGCGTTGCCGGGACGGAATCGAACACTGAAGCTTTCTTT
TRBV27,TRBD1,TRBJ2-7,NA,CASSFTGVSSYEQYF,TGTGCCAGCAGTTTTACAGGGGTTAGCTCCTACGAGCAGTACTTC
TRBV6-1,NA,TRBJ1-4,many,CASSASEKLFF,TGTGCCAGCAGTGCGTCTGAAAAACTGTTTTTT
TRBV6-2/TRBV6-3,TRBD1,TRBJ1-4,many,CASSPRDRRNEKLFF,TGTGCCAGCAGTCCCCGGGACAGAAGGAATGAAAAACTGTTTTTT
TRBV20-1,TRBD1,TRBJ1-5,many,CSASGGGDQPQHF,TGCAGTGCTTCAGGGGGTGGGGATCAGCCCCAGCATTTT
TRBV7-2,TRBD2,TRBJ2-3,few,CATQKAGVADTQYF,TGTGCCACCCAGAAAGCGGGAGTGGCAGATACGCAGTATTTT
TRBV5-1,NA,TRBJ1-1,many,CASSPEGGTEAFF,TGCGCCAGCAGCCCAGAGGGGGGCACTGAAGCTTTCTTT
TRBV4-2,TRBD2,TRBJ2-7,many,CASSQGLAAPLYEQYF,TGTGCCAGCAGCCAAGGGCTAGCGGCCCCTCTCTACGAGCAGTACTTC
TRBV15,TRBD2,TRBJ2-1,many,CATSREAGLAYNEQFF,TGTGCCACCAGCAGAGAAGCGGGACTAGCCTACAATGAGCAGTTCTTC
TRBV6-1,TRBD2,TRBJ2-1,few,CASSAWTSGGYNEQFF,TGTGCCAGCAGCGCCTGGACTAGCGGGGGGTACAATGAGCAGTTCTTC
TRBV15,NA,TRBJ2-6,many,CATSRGISGANVLTF,TGTGCCACCAGCAGAGGGATTTCCGGGGCCAACGTCCTGACTTTC
TRBV6-2/TRBV6-3,TRBD2,TRBJ2-3,NA,CASSYTGLVGDTQYF,TGTGCCAGCAGTTACACGGGACTAGTTGGAGATACGCAGTATTTT
TRBV4-2,TRBD2,TRBJ2-3,NA,CASTLTVASGTDTQYF,TGTGCCAGCACCCTTACGGTGGCTAGCGGGACAGATACGCAGTATTTT
TRBV27,TRBD2,TRBJ2-2,NA,CASSISGGIDTGELFF,TGTGCCAGCAGTATTAGCGGGGGGATCGACACCGGGGAGCTGTTTTTT
TRBV7-9,NA,TRBJ1-1,NA,CASSTNRASMNTEAFF,TGTGCCAGCAGCACTAACAGGGCATCCATGAACACTGAAGCTTTCTTT
TRBV20-1,NA,TRBJ2-4,many,CSARDSGGANIQYF,TGCAGTGCTAGAGATTCCGGAGGGGCAAACATTCAGTACTTC
TRBV3-1,NA,TRBJ2-7,NA,CASSQDGGPSSYEQYF,TGTGCCAGCAGCCAAGATGGGGGGCCCAGCTCCTACGAGCAGTACTTC
TRBV2,TRBD1,TRBJ1-5,NA,CASRLQGEGWQPQHF,TGTGCCAGCCGTTTACAGGGGGAAGGATGGCAGCCCCAGCATTTT
TRBV2,NA,TRBJ2-3,many,CASRKDRGGADTQYF,TGTGCCAGCAGGAAGGACAGAGGTGGCGCAGATACGCAGTATTTT
TRBV5-5,NA,TRBJ1-1,many,CASSPPLGYGTEAFF,TGTGCCAGCAGCCCGCCCCTAGGATACGGCACTGAAGCTTTCTTT
TRBV9,NA,TRBJ1-2,few,CASSVGGLSAHYGYTF,TGTGCCAGCAGCGTTGGGGGACTCTCCGCACACTATGGCTACACCTTC
TRBV30,NA,TRBJ2-2,NA,CAWSSVNTGELFF,TGTGCCTGGAGTAGCGTGAACACCGGGGAGCTGTTTTTT
TRBV4-2,NA,TRBJ1-2,many,CASSQDYGYTF,TGTGCCAGCAGCCAAGATTATGGCTACACCTTC
TRBV6-1,NA,TRBJ1-5,many,CASSERQITPPQHF,TGTGCCAGCAGTGAACGGCAGATTACCCCGCCCCAGCATTTT
TRBV7-9,NA,TRBJ1-1,NA,CASSLGDRRKAFF,TGTGCCAGCAGCTTAGGCGACAGGAGAAAAGCTTTCTTT
TRBV7-2,NA,TRBJ1-3,few,CASSLFDIRSGNTIYF,TGTGCCAGCAGCTTGTTCGACATTAGATCTGGAAACACCATATATTTT